This T cell receptor beta chain was sequenced for a study of cytomegalovirus exposure and HLA in healthy donors. The donors were in the approximately 120-subject validation cohort; that cohort was separate from the roughly 730-subject first cohort. Using immunoSEQ multiplex PCR, the repertoire was profiled, and TCRdb retains in-frame clones only, with some absent. The table includes around 66,000 clones, around 97% detected once. The CDR3 length is 12 residues. V lost 7 bases and J lost 1; bases outside the gene matches: 4. In germline, CDR1 is SQVTM, CDR2 ANQGSEA. Points from the study as a whole: Under in vitro conditions, a few CMV-associated chains were confirmed as specific for CMV antigens.

To note about this clone: What it binds is unknown.

The TCR was taken from a woman aged 18-29 years in good health and CMV-seropositive. Sequencing was done on a sample of PBMCs. The gene calls are TRBV29-1 and TRBJ2-7, with 7 positions matching TRBD1. CDR3 DNA sequence: TGCAGCGCCTCGACAGGGTCCTACGAGCAGTACTTC. Its protein is CSASTGSYEQYF.